The clone carrying this T cell receptor beta chain occurred many times. Its antigen remains unidentified. This sample was included in a study of T cell repertoires in cytomegalovirus infection. Whole-study results and caveats: Predominance within the ex vivo response was attributable to HLA-C-restricted CMV-specific TCR beta clonotypes.

Each CDR3 protein gets one entry after TCRdb re-called the reads with MiXCR. The sample holds some 900,000 distinct CDR3 sequences, about 30% seen once. The CDR3 spans 14 residues. V dropped 4 bases and J dropped 7; count of bases not matched to a gene: 6. Germline CDR1 is ENHRY and CDR2 is SYGVKD. The chain carries TRBV10-3 and TRBJ1-1, with 10 bases that match TRBD1. The sample was cultured CD8+ T cells from PBMCs, taken from culture after CMV antigen stimulation. This receptor was identified in a human donor in good health (CMV status not recorded). Some clones in this sample may be carry-over from other donors' samples. The CDR3 DNA reads TGTGCCATCAGTGCAGTCGGGACAGGGGTTGAAGCTTTCTTT. It codes for CAISAVGTGVEAFF.